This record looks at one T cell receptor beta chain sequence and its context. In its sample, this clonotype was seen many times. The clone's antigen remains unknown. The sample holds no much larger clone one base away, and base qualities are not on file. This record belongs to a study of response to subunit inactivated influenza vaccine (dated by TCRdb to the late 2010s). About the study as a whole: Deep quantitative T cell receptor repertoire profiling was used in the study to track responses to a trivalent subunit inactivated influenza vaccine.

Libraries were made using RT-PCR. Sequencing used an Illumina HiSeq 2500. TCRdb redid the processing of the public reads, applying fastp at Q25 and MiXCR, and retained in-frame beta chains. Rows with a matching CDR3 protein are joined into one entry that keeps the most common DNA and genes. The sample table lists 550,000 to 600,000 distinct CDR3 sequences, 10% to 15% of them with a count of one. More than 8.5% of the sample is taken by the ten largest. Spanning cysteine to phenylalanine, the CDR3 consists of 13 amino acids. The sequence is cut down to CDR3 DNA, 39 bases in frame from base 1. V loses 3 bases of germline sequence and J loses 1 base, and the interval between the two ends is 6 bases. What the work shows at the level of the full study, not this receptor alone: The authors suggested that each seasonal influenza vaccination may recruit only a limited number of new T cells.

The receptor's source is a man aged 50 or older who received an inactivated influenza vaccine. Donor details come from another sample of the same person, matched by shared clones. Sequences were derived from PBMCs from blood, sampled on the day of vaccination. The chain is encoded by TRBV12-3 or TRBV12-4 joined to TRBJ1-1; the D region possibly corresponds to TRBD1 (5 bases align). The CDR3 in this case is CASSFRGNTEAFF. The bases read TGTGCCAGCAGTTTTAGGGGGAACACTGAAGCTTTCTTT.